Each of the 9 T cell receptor beta chains below was sequenced from the same sample in a study of neoadjuvant nivolumab and ipilimumab in lung cancer. Here immunoSEQ multiplex PCR was the method, and the copy in TCRdb shows in-frame clones only, minus some. Of about 38,000 clones in the sample, roughly 87% were seen once. The sequencing used peripheral blood, collected before neoadjuvant nivolumab, alone or with ipilimumab. These receptors were taken from an adult with non-small cell lung cancer.

The V call is TRBV18, the J call TRBJ2-3; tentatively, D is TRBD2 (6 bases). The germline CDR1 and CDR2 sequences are KGHSH and LQKENI. Trimming took 3 bases from V and 4 from J, leaving 11 bases between them. The CDR3 covers 14 residues. This CDR3 reads CASSPSERADTQYF. The CDR3 coding sequence is TGTGCCAGCTCACCTTCGGAGCGGGCAGATACGCAGTATTTT.

The rearrangement joins TRBV5-6 to TRBJ2-1, with D possibly TRBD2 on 6 matching bases. Per germline, CDR1 SGHDT and CDR2 YYEEEE. CDR3 length: 15 amino acids. Trimming cost V 1 base and J 3 bases, with 11 bases left between them. DNA of the CDR3: TGTGCCAGCAGCTTGACGGGAGCCGACTACAATGAGCAGTTCTTC. It codes for CASSLTGADYNEQFF.

This clone was recorded once. The chain recombines TRBV5-1 with TRBJ2-1; tentatively, D is TRBD2 (6 bases). This CDR3 contains 15 residues. CDR1 is SGHRS and CDR2 is YFSETQ in the germline V gene. Trimming pared 0 bases from V and 7 bases from J, leaving 14 bases between. The DNA of the CDR3 is TGCGCCAGCAGCTTGGACGGGGGAGGAAAAAATGAGCAGTTCTTC. Its protein product is CASSLDGGGKNEQFF.

The CDR3, as DNA: TGTGCCAGCAGCTTAGTGACGTCGGGAAGCACAGATACGCAGTATTTT. Its translation: CASSLVTSGSTDTQYF. The genes are TRBV7-9 and TRBJ2-3; D is possibly TRBD2 (5 bases). Germline loops: CDR1 SEHNR, CDR2 FQNEAQ (reference sequence). Trimming pared 1 base from V and 0 bases from J, leaving 11 bases between. The CDR3 is 16 amino acids.

Only a few counts were recorded for this clone. V is TRBV6-1 and J is TRBJ2-7, with TRBD2 as a possible D gene (6 bases). Germline V lookup: CDR1 MNHNS, CDR2 SASEGT. The ends were cut back, 6 bases at V and 4 bases at J, with 13 bases in the middle. The CDR3 extends over 13 amino acids. CDR3 amino acids: CASSLRGGYEQYF. For the CDR3, the DNA is TGTGCCAGCAGCCTCCGTGGGGGGTACGAGCAGTACTTC.

This clone was observed a few times. CDR3: CASSQQGMGEKLFF. CDR3 in DNA: TGTGCCAGCAGCCAACAGGGGATGGGTGAAAAACTGTTTTTT. The chain carries TRBV7-8 and TRBJ1-4, with 7 bases aligning to TRBD1. Trimming cost V 5 bases and J 7 bases; bases outside gene matches: 7. CDR3 length: 14 amino acids. Germline V gene data show CDR1 as SGHVS and CDR2 as FQNEAQ.

V gene TRBV11-1 combines with J gene TRBJ2-3; D call uncertain. CDR1 SGHAT and CDR2 FQDESV come from the germline V gene (reference sequence). The CDR3 is 14 amino acids. The germline V and J ends were trimmed by 1 base and 3 bases, with 8 bases remaining between them. For the CDR3, the DNA is TGTGCCAGCAGCTTAGGTCAGGTTACAGATACGCAGTATTTT. Encoded protein: CASSLGQVTDTQYF.

The V and J genes are TRBV5-1 and TRBJ1-4; D is perhaps TRBD1 (6 bases). V lost 1 base, J lost 7 bases, and 14 bases lay in between. CDR3 size: 15 residues. The germline V gene encodes CDR1 SGHRS and CDR2 YFSETQ. The CDR3 DNA reads as TGCGCCAGCAGCTTGAGCAGGGGAGGGATTGAAAAACTGTTTTTT. Amino acids: CASSLSRGGIEKLFF. Based on the CDR3 plus reference TRBV5-1 and TRBJ1-4, the full variable domain is KAGVTQTPRYLIKTRGQQVTLSCSPISGHRSVSWYQQTPGQGLQFLFEYFSETQRNKGNFPGRFSGRQFSNSRSEMNVSTLELGDSALYLCASSLSRGGIEKLFFGSGTQLSVL.

The chain combines TRBV19 with TRBJ2-7, with D possibly matching TRBD2 (5 bases). CDR1 is LNHDA, CDR2 SQIVND, per germline (reference sequence). V lost 5 bases and J lost 5, with 19 bases in between. The CDR3 runs to 15 residues. The CDR3 bases are TGTGCCAGTAGTTCCCCCGGGGAAAGAGGGAACGAGCAGTACTTC. Translation gives CASSSPGERGNEQYF.